The present T cell receptor (beta chain) was sequenced within a study of regulatory T cells in long-lasting Graves disease. Study-level background: Antithyroid drug use was under 3 months in newly diagnosed Graves' patients. Study outcomes and limitations: Newly diagnosed patients had higher TCR diversity than persistent Graves' patients did.

Sample time point: newly diagnosed GD, antithyroid drugs for less than 3 months. Isolated PBMC RNA provided the starting material for the TCR library. From germline, CDR1 is LGHNA and CDR2 YNFKEQ. This CDR3 region has 14 residues. Trimming removed 0 bases from V and 4 bases from J, with 7 bases in between. This clonotype was seen at least ten times. The target antigen is unknown. In building TCR beta libraries, iRepertoire HTBI primers were used together with Arm-PCR of CDR3 regions. TCRdb reanalysed the multiplex PCR reads using MiXCR and keeps one entry per CDR3 protein. The sample shows around 400,000 distinct CDR3 sequences, about a sixth of them seen only once.

This sequence joins TRBV4-2 and TRBJ2-1; D gene uncertain. Sequences were derived from peripheral blood mononuclear cells (PBMCs), sampled at new diagnosis, from a patient treated with antithyroid drugs. This receptor was taken from a female donor with Graves disease. Written as DNA, the CDR3 is TGTGCCAGCAGCCAAGACCCCAGGTACAATGAGCAGTTCTTC. This translates into CASSQDPRYNEQFF.